This is a list of T cell receptor beta chains from one sample in a study of long-term antiretroviral therapy in people with HIV. The protocol was immunoSEQ multiplex PCR, while the TCRdb copy is restricted to in-frame clones and leaves out a portion. The sample includes some 30,000 clones, around nine tenths of them seen just once. The sample here was unsorted PBMCs, taken roughly 5 years after starting antiretroviral therapy. The receptors stem from a woman in her thirties or forties with HIV. CDR3s include the opening cysteine and the closing phenylalanine or tryptophan. A D gene is named only where the DNA matches it firmly. Clone sizes are given selectively: once, few, many, or a class where the clone is expanded.

TRBJ2-2,.,TRBV11-3,TRBD2,TGTGCCAGCAGCTTAGGCGGGGGAGTCACCGGGGAGCTGTTTTTT,CASSLGGGVTGELFF
TRBJ2-1,.,TRBV12-5,.,TGTGCTAGTGGTTTGGTAGGCGGATACAATGAGCAGTTCTTC,CASGLVGGYNEQFF
TRBJ2-3,.,TRBV18,TRBD2,TGTGCCAGCTCACCACTGGCGACTAGCCGCTATGTGGATACGCAGTATTTT,CASSPLATSRYVDTQYF
TRBJ2-3,.,TRBV7-8,.,TGTGCCAGCACACAAATCCCCAGCACAGATACGCAGTATTTT,CASTQIPSTDTQYF
TRBJ2-7,.,TRBV9,.,TGTGCCAGCAGCGCCACTACCTACGAGCAGTACTTC,CASSATTYEQYF
TRBJ2-7,few,TRBV7-2,.,TGTGCCAGCAGCTCCAGGGACGGCCCCTACGAGCAGTACTTC,CASSSRDGPYEQYF
TRBJ2-3,few,TRBV25-1,TRBD2,TGTGCCAGCAGTCCAGGCGGGAGTCAGTATTTT,CASSPGGSQYF
TRBJ2-7,.,TRBV7-9,TRBD1,TGTGCCAGCAGCCCCTGGACAGGCCACTCCTACGAGCAGTACTTC,CASSPWTGHSYEQYF
TRBJ1-2,once,TRBV5-1,TRBD1,TGCGCCAGCAGCTTGCAGGGGGCGGACTATGGCTACACCTTC,CASSLQGADYGYTF
TRBJ1-1,.,TRBV7-9,.,TGTGCCAGCAGCTTTTTGGGGGTTGCTGAAGCTTTCTTT,CASSFLGVAEAFF
TRBJ1-1,.,TRBV7-9,.,TGTGCCAGCAGCTCCATGGATATGAACACTGAAGCTTTCTTT,CASSSMDMNTEAFF
TRBJ2-2,.,TRBV19,TRBD2,TGTGCCAGTACCAGTAGCGGGAGGGGGACCGGGGAGCTGTTTTTT,CASTSSGRGTGELFF
TRBJ2-3,.,TRBV4-1,TRBD2,TGCGCCAGCAGCCAATTACTAGCGGGAGGAAGGGATACGCAGTATTTT,CASSQLLAGGRDTQYF
TRBJ1-3,.,TRBV15,.,TGTGCCACCAGCAGAGGGGCTACCTCTGGAAACACCATATATTTT,CATSRGATSGNTIYF
TRBJ2-7,.,TRBV5-4,TRBD2,TGTGCCAGCAGCTCCCCGGGAGGGTTGAACGAGCAGTACTTC,CASSSPGGLNEQYF
TRBJ2-2,.,TRBV19,TRBD2,TGTGCCAGTACTCTAGCGGGAGGGCTAAGGGAGCTGTTTTTT,CASTLAGGLRELFF
TRBJ1-2,.,TRBV7-9,TRBD1,TGTGCCAGCAGCGTACCGGGACAGGAGATCTATGGCTACACCTTC,CASSVPGQEIYGYTF
TRBJ2-7,.,TRBV5-8,.,TGTGCCAGCAACTTGGGGGGAGGCTACGAGCAGTACTTC,CASNLGGGYEQYF
TRBJ2-1,.,TRBV27,TRBD1,TGTGCCAGCAGTTTATCCCGGACAGGGAAAAGTGAGCAGTTCTTC,CASSLSRTGKSEQFF
TRBJ2-3,once,TRBV9,.,TGTGCCAGCAGCGAGAGAGGGAGAGGCACAGATACGCAGTATTTT,CASSERGRGTDTQYF
TRBJ1-3,.,TRBV5-5,.,TGTGCCAGCAGCTTGGCTGGGAGGGTAGTGGAGAACACCATATATTTT,CASSLAGRVVENTIYF
TRBJ2-1,.,TRBV6-5,.,TGTGCCAGCAGTTACATGGCAGAGTATGGGGCTGAGCAGTTCTTC,CASSYMAEYGAEQFF
TRBJ2-5,.,TRBV14,.,TGTGCCAGCAGCCCGAAAGGGGTGAACCAAGAGACCCAGTACTTC,CASSPKGVNQETQYF
TRBJ1-6,.,TRBV7-8,TRBD1,TGTGCCAGCACCCAACCGTTACACAGGGGGCTCCCCCGAGGGGATTTGATGGCCCTCCACTTT,CASTQPLHRGLPRGDLMALHF
TRBJ2-1,.,TRBV30,TRBD1,TGTGCCTGGGGGTGGACAGGGGGGTATCTGCAGTTCTTC,CAWGWTGGYLQFF
TRBJ2-7,.,TRBV9,.,TGTGCCAGCAGCGTAGGGCCCAACCTCCTGAGCTCCTACGAGCAGTACTTC,CASSVGPNLLSSYEQYF
TRBJ1-4,once,TRBV5-6,TRBD1,TGTGCCAGCAGCCTAGGGGGCGATGAAAAACTGTTTTTT,CASSLGGDEKLFF
TRBJ1-4,.,TRBV19,TRBD1,TGTGCCAGTAGATTAGGTGGGACAGGGATACCAACTAATGAAAAACTGTTTTTT,CASRLGGTGIPTNEKLFF
TRBJ2-3,.,TRBV11-3,.,TGTGCCAGCAGCTTAGGGCTCACAGATACGCAGTATTTT,CASSLGLTDTQYF
TRBJ1-5,.,TRBV19,.,TGTGCCAGTAGCCCCTTGTTCCGGGGTCTGGCCAATCAGCCCCAGCATTTT,CASSPLFRGLANQPQHF
TRBJ2-2,.,TRBV7-6,.,TGTGCCAGCAGCTTAGCGCAAGTGAACACCGGGGAGCTGTTTTTT,CASSLAQVNTGELFF
TRBJ2-3,few,TRBV5-6,TRBD2,TGTGCCAGCACCCTGCGAGGGACTAGCGGGAGAGATACGCAGTATTTT,CASTLRGTSGRDTQYF
TRBJ2-1,.,TRBV11-2,.,TGTGCCAGCAGCCCAGACCAAAATGAGCAGTTCTTC,CASSPDQNEQFF
TRBJ2-2,.,TRBV7-9,.,TGTGCCAGCAGCCCGTCAACAGGGCGCAACACCGGGGAGCTGTTTTTT,CASSPSTGRNTGELFF
TRBJ1-2,.,TRBV6-6,.,TGTGCCAGCAGTTACTCCGAGACAGCCTCTTTCTATGGCTACACCTTC,CASSYSETASFYGYTF
TRBJ2-1,.,TRBV5-4,.,TGTGCCAGCCGGGGGAGAGCCGCCTCCTACAATGAGCAGTTCTTC,CASRGRAASYNEQFF
TRBJ1-6,.,TRBV5-1,TRBD1,TGCGCCAGCAGTCCCGGACAGGCGAGCTCCTATAATTCACCCCTCCACTTT,CASSPGQASSYNSPLHF
TRBJ2-5,.,TRBV5-1,TRBD2,TGCGCCAGCAGCCCGTATAGCGGGGGGGGCCAAGAGACCCAGTACTTC,CASSPYSGGGQETQYF
TRBJ2-7,.,TRBV19,.,TGTGCCAGTAGTCCCCGGGACACCAACGAGCAGTACTTC,CASSPRDTNEQYF
TRBJ2-7,.,TRBV6-5,.,TGTGCCAGCAGTTACAGAACAGGGTCGTACGAGCAGTACTTC,CASSYRTGSYEQYF